What follows are 9 T cell receptor beta chains derived from one specimen sequenced in a study of PD-1 blockade in classical Hodgkin lymphoma. In every patient, relapse followed autologous stem cell transplantation, while exposure to brentuximab vedotin differed. Isolated CD8+ T cells were derived from thawed PBMCs through magnetic negative selection. Libraries were prepared by immunoSEQ multiplex PCR; TCRdb keeps only in-frame clonotypes and omits some of them. The sample yields over 9,000 clones, approximately 88% seen once. The sample consisted of CD8+ T cells from blood, taken at baseline. These receptor sequences come from a human donor with classical Hodgkin lymphoma.

This sequence joins TRBV30 and TRBJ2-7; 14 bases align to TRBD2. This CDR3 is built from 19 residues. V lost 4 bases, J lost 2 bases, and 16 bases stayed unmatched. Per germline, CDR1 GTSNPN and CDR2 SVGIG (reference sequence). DNA of the CDR3: TGTGCCTGGATTGATGGGGGGACTAGCGGGAGCTTTGGAACCTACGAGCAGTACTTC. This gives the protein CAWIDGGTSGSFGTYEQYF.

The rearrangement links TRBV28 to TRBJ2-6; D remains ambiguous. The germline gives CDR1 MDHEN, CDR2 SYDVKM. Trimming left V 3 bases short and J 0 bases short, with 9 bases between. This CDR3 comprises 16 residues. The CDR3 loop is CASSLAILSGANVLTF. CDR3 DNA sequence: TGTGCCAGCAGTTTGGCGATACTCTCTGGGGCCAACGTCCTGACTTTC.

This clone has only one observation. The rearrangement links TRBV28 to TRBJ1-5; D call uncertain. Trimming took off 2 bases at V and 0 bases at J, with 5 bases between the two ends. Germline V gene lookup returns CDR1 MDHEN and CDR2 SYDVKM. The length of the CDR3 is 14 residues. The CDR3 DNA sequence: TGTGCCAGCAGTTTACAGGATAGCAATCAGCCCCAGCATTTT. Translating it yields CASSLQDSNQPQHF.

By sample fraction, this clone is medium-sized. This chain connects TRBV5-8 to TRBJ2-2; D is perhaps TRBD2 (5 bases). This CDR3 contains 15 residues. Germline-derived CDR1 and CDR2 are SGHTS and YDEGEE. With 4 bases removed from V and 5 bases from J, the gap between germline ends came to 15 bases. The CDR3 DNA is TGTGCCAGCAGCCTTGGGCCGTGGGAGACCGGGGAGCTGTTTTTT. Its translation: CASSLGPWETGELFF.

The V call is TRBV27, the J call TRBJ2-3, with 8 bases identical to TRBD2. Unmatched junction bases numbered 23, after V lost 0 bases and J lost 6 bases. The CDR3 sequence is 21 residues long. CDR1 is MNHEY, CDR2 SMNVEV, per germline (reference sequence). The CDR3 DNA reads TGTGCCAGCAGTTTATCGTACGTCCTCTCGCGGGAGGAGCCGGTTGAGGATACGCAGTATTTT. Translated, it gives CASSLSYVLSREEPVEDTQYF.

The sample holds one count of this clone. The CDR3 loop reads CASSSRELRAYEQYF. Here the CDR3 DNA reads TGTGCCAGCAGTTCCCGCGAGCTCCGGGCCTACGAGCAGTACTTC. The V gene is TRBV28, the J gene TRBJ2-7; D is unclear. The V and J ends lost 4 bases and 2 bases respectively, with 15 bases between them. The CDR3 covers 15 residues. Per the germline V gene, CDR1 is MDHEN and CDR2 is SYDVKM.

The V gene is TRBV5-4, the J gene TRBJ1-3; D remains unclear. Trimming stripped 4 bases from V and 4 bases from J, with 12 bases between. The CDR3 contains 14 residues. In germline, CDR1 is SGHNT, CDR2 YYREEE (reference sequence). CDR3 protein: CASSLPTAGNTIYF. CDR3 bases: TGTGCCAGCAGCCTCCCGACGGCAGGAAACACCATATATTTT.

The V call is TRBV5-4, the J call TRBJ2-1; possibly TRBD1 for D (6 bases). Trimming stripped 1 base from V and 8 bases from J, with 10 bases between. Per germline, CDR1 SGHNT and CDR2 YYREEE (reference sequence). This CDR3 comprises 13 residues. CDR3 region: CASSLWGRDEQFF. The CDR3 DNA reads TGTGCCAGCAGCTTGTGGGGGCGGGATGAGCAGTTCTTC.

The J gene is TRBJ2-1, the V gene TRBV12-5; D ambiguous. The CDR3 sequence is 12 residues long. Germline V gene sequence: CDR1 LGHNT, CDR2 FRNRAP. Trimming took off 4 bases at V and 4 bases at J, with 5 bases between the two ends. The CDR3 DNA follows: TGTGCTAGTGGTTCCCCGTACAATGAGCAGTTCTTC. Its translation: CASGSPYNEQFF. The whole variable domain, filled in from reference TRBV12-5 and TRBJ2-1, reads DARVTQTPRHKVTEMGQEVTMRCQPILGHNTVFWYRQTMMQGLELLAYFRNRAPLDDSGMPKDRFSAEMPDATLATLKIQPSEPRDSAVYFCASGSPYNEQFFGPGTRLTVL.